This T cell receptor (beta chain) was recovered during a study of blood T cell repertoires in COVID-19 (dated by TCRdb to 2018 to 2020). Study-wide context: Collaborator samples came from the United States, Italy and Spain and covered acute and convalescent phases of COVID-19. The material from the prospective study consisted of cDNA or gDNA derived from T cells, B-cell-depleted T cells, or PBMCs. Deeply sampled blood TCRbeta repertoires from subjects exposed to, actively infected with, or recovered from COVID-19 were included in the dataset. The repertoires were released in a freely available public database meant as a resource for research on the immune response to SARS-CoV-2. The samples were drawn from two sources: the first 160 participants of the ongoing ImmuneRACE study, and over 1,000 subjects contributed by 6 global collaborators. Nearly every sample came with metadata listing a de-identified subject ID, COVID-19 status, age in years and sex. HLA class I and class II types, where available, came from metadata supplied by the sample provider rather than from assay-based typing. The paper's findings and limits, for the study overall: How much clinical and demographic metadata was included differed by source and by participant, and the metadata was provided uncurated.

Remarks on this clone: The specificity of this receptor is unknown. Base qualities were left out, and no much larger clone turns up one base away.

Each collaborating institution followed its own protocols to collect whole blood in K2EDTA tubes. For TCRbeta analysis, collaborator samples were shipped as frozen whole blood, as isolated PBMCs, or as DNA extracted from either sample type. CDR1 and CDR2, per the germline V gene, are MDHEN and SYDVKM. V is pared back by 5 bases and J by 6 bases, with 11 bases lying between the germline termini. The CDR3, from cysteine to phenylalanine, totals 13 residues. CDR3 DNA is the only sequence kept; it has 39 bases, read in frame from the first base. TCRbeta CDR3 regions were amplified from genomic DNA using the immunoSEQ Assay, a bias-controlled multiplex PCR. Processing in the source paper ran as follows. The number of nucleated cells in each sample was estimated from the amplification of reference gene primers within the assay. To quantify the absolute abundance of each unique TCRbeta CDR3 rearrangement, sequence reads were collapsed and filtered. For each sample, productive Simpson clonality was calculated as the square root of Simpson's diversity index across productive rearrangements. In its TCRdb copy, this immuneACCESS table keeps in-frame sequences only and misses some clones. Where compared with another copy, unresolved V genes explain less than half of these, and the others have no known cause. That table furnishes V, J and clone size, whereas the DNA furnished D and trimming. Present in this sample are 90,000 to 120,000 clones, around 86% of which were seen just once. Approximately 4.1% of the sample belongs to the ten largest clones.

Sequencing was performed on peripheral blood. The V and J genes are TRBV28 and TRBJ2-1; confidence is insufficient to name the D gene. The TCR was taken from a woman in her 70s with acute or convalescent COVID-19. The nucleotide sequence reads TGTGCCAGCAGTCCCCCCCCAGTCAATGAGCAGTTCTTC. This is translated as CASSPPPVNEQFF.